The clone carrying this T cell receptor beta chain was picked up a small number of times. Its matching antigen is unknown. The sample is drawn from a study of T-cell memory formation after mild COVID-19. MiXCR was run by TCRdb on the 5' RACE reads, yielding one entry per CDR3 protein. The sample lists hundreds of thousands of distinct CDR3 sequences, 23% occurring once. Study-wide points: The authors did not confirm SARS-CoV-2 specificity of second-wave clones peaking day 37.

The CDR3 is 15 residues long. V lost 4 bases, J lost 4 bases, and 15 bases lay in between. Per germline, CDR1 KGHDR and CDR2 SFDVKD. The sequence was collected from an adult woman who had mild COVID-19 (a few samples of this study predate the infection). Cell type and time point are not known. The chain combines TRBV24-1 with TRBJ1-1; tentative D call: TRBD1 (5 bases). The sequencing input was PBMCs or a T cell subset sorted from them (not recorded which). The CDR3: CATSDTDRGGTEAFF. As DNA, the CDR3 is TGTGCCACCAGTGACACCGACCGGGGGGGCACTGAAGCTTTCTTT.